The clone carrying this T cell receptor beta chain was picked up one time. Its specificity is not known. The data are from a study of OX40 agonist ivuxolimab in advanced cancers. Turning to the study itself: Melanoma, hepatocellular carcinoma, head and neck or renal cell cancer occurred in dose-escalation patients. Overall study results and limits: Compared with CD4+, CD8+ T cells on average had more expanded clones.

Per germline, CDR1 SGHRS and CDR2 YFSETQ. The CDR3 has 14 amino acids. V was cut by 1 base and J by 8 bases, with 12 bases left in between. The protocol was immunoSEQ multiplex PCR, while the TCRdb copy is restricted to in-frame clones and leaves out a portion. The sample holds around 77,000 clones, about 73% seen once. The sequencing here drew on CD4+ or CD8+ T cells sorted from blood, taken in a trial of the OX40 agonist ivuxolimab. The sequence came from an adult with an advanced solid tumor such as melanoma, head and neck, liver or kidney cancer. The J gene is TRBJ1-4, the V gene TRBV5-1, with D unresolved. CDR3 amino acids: CASSLSGFREKLFF. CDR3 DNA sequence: TGCGCCAGCAGCTTGAGTGGGTTTCGAGAAAAACTGTTTTTT.